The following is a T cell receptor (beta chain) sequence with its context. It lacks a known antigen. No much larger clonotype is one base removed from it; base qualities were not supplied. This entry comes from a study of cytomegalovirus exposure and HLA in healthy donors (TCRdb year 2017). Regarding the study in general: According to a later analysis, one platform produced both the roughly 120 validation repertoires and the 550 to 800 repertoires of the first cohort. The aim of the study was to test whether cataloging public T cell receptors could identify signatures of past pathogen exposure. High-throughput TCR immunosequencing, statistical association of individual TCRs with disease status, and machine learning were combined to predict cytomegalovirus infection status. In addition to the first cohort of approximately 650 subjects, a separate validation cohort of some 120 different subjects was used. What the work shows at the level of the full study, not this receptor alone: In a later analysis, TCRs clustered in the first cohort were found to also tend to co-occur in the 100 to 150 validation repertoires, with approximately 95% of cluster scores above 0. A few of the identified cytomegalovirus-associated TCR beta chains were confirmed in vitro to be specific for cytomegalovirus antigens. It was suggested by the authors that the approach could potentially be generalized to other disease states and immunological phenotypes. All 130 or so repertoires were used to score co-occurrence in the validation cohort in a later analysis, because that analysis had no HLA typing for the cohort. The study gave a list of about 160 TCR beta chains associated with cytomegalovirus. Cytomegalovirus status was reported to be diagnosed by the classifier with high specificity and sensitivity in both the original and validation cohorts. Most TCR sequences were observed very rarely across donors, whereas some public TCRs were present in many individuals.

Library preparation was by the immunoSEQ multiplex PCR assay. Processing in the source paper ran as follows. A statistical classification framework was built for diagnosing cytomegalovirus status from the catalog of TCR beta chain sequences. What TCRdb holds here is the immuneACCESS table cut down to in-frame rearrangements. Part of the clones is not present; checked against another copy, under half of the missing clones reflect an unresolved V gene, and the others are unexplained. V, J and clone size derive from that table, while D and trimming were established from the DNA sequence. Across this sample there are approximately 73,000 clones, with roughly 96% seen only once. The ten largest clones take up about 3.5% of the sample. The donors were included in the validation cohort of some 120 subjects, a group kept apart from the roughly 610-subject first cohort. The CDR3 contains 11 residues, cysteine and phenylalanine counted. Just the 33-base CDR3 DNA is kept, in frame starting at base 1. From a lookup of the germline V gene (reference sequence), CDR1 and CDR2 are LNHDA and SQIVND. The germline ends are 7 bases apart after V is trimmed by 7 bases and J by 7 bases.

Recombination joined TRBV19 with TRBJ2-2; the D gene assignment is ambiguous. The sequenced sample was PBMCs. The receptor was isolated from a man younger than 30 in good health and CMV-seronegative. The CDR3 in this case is CASIQDGELFF. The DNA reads TGTGCCAGTATCCAGGACGGGGAGCTGTTTTTT.